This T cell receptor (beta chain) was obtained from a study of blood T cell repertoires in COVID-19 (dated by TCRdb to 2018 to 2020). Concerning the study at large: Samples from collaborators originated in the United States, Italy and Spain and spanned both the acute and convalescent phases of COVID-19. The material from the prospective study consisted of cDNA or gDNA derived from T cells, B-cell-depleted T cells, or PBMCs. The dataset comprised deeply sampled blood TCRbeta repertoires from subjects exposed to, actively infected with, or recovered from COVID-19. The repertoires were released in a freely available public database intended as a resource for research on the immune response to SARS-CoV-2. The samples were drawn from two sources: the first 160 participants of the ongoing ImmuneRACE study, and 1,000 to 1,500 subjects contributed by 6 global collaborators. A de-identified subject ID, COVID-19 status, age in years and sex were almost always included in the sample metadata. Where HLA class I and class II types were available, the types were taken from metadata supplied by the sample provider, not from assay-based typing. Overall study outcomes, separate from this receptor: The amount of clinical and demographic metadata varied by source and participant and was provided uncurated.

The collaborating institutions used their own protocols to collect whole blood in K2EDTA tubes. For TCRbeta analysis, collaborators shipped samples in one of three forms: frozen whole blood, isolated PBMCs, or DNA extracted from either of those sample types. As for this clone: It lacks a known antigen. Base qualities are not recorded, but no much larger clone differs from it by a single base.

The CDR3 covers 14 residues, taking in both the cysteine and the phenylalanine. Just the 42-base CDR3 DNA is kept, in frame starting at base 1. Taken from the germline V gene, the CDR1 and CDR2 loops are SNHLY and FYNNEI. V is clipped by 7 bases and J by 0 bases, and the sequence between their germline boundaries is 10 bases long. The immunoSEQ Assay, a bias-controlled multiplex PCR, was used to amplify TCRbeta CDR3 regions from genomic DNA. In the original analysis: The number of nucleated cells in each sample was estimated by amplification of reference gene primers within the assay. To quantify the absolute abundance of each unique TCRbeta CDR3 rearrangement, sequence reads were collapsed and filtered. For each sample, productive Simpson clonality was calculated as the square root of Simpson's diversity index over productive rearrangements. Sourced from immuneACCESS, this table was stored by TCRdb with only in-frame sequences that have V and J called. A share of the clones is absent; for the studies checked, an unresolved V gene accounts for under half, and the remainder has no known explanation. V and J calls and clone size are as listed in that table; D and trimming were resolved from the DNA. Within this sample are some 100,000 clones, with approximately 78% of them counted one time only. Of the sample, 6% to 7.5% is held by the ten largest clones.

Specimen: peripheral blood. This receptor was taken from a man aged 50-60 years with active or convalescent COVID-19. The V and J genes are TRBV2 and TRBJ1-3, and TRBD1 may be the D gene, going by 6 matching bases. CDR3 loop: CASTRGGSGNTIYF. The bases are TGTGCCAGCACTAGGGGGGGCTCTGGAAACACCATATATTTT.